This T cell receptor (beta chain) was identified in a study of blood T cell repertoires in COVID-19 (dated by TCRdb to about 2020). Some background on the complete study: The collaborator samples originated in the United States, Italy and Spain and spanned the acute and convalescent phases of COVID-19. The material from the prospective study consisted of cDNA or gDNA derived from T cells, B-cell-depleted T cells, or PBMCs. Subjects who had been exposed to COVID-19, were actively infected with it, or had recovered from it provided the deeply sampled blood TCRbeta repertoires that made up the dataset. The repertoires were made available in a free public database intended to serve as a resource for research on the immune response to SARS-CoV-2. Samples came from the ongoing ImmuneRACE study (first 160 participants) plus 1,254 subjects from 6 global collaborators. A de-identified subject ID, COVID-19 status, age in years and sex were almost always included in the sample metadata. Where available, HLA class I and class II types were obtained from metadata supplied by the sample provider rather than from assay-based typing. Results the study describes overall, beyond this receptor: The quantity of clinical and demographic metadata differed by source and by participant and was supplied without curation.

Collaborating institutions collected whole blood in K2EDTA tubes following their own protocols. Collaborator samples were shipped for TCRbeta analysis as frozen whole blood, isolated PBMCs, or DNA extracted from either sample type. TCRbeta CDR3 regions were amplified from genomic DNA using the immunoSEQ Assay, a bias-controlled multiplex PCR. Per the authors' processing: The number of nucleated cells in each sample was estimated by amplification of reference gene primers within the assay. To quantify the absolute abundance of each unique TCRbeta CDR3 rearrangement, sequence reads were collapsed and filtered. For each sample, productive Simpson clonality was calculated as the square root of Simpson's diversity index over productive rearrangements. In TCRdb, the immuneACCESS table is reduced to in-frame sequences with V and J assigned. These tables do not hold every clone; where another copy was compared, an unresolved V gene accounts for under half, and the others remain unexplained. V, J and clone size derive from that table, while D and trimming were established from the DNA sequence. This sample has about 150,000 clones in its table, and 84% of those were observed once. Of the sample, roughly 2.3% falls within the top ten clones.

Details on this clone: The antigen it recognizes is unknown. The input lacks base qualities; no much larger clone sits a single base away.

CDR3 length: 14 amino acids, cysteine to phenylalanine. The entry retains the CDR3 DNA only, 42 bases that are in frame from base 1. Sequences SQVTM (CDR1) and ANQGSEA (CDR2) are obtained from the germline V gene. Trimmed from V: 6 bases; trimmed from J: 1 base; junction bases lacking a gene match: 6. The sequence was obtained from a man in his 70s with acute or convalescent COVID-19. The source material was peripheral blood. Recombination connected TRBV29-1 to TRBJ2-3; TRBD2 fits 8 bases in the junction. The bases are TGCAGCGTCCTCACTAGCGGCGGCACAGATACGCAGTATTTT. This codes for CSVLTSGGTDTQYF.